The 15 T cell receptor beta chains below all came from one sample that was sequenced in a study of CD8+CD57+ T cells in acquired aplastic anemia. Profiling of TCR beta VDJ combinations and CDR3 sequences used genomic DNA as template. Each CDR3 protein is one row after TCRdb ran MiXCR on the reads. Of fewer than 250,000 distinct CDR3 sequences listed, roughly 56% are singletons. Sequenced material: sorted CD4+, CD8+, or CD8+CD57+ T cells (not recorded which) from PBMCs. All receptors come from a human donor in good health, serving as a control.

The chain recombines TRBV20-1 with TRBJ2-7, with D possibly called TRBD1 or TRBD2 (5 bases each). CDR3 length equals 15 residues. The germline V gene has CDR1 DFQATT and CDR2 SNEGSKA (reference sequence). The ends were cut back, 3 bases at V and 0 bases at J, with 15 bases in the middle. The CDR3 coding sequence is TGCAGTGCTAGGGCCTTGGGGGTTAGCTCCTACGAGCAGTACTTC. Its translation is CSARALGVSSYEQYF.

The chain uses TRBV7-9 and TRBJ2-7; 8 bases are a match to TRBD2. The ends lost 1 base at V and 2 bases at J; junction bases unmatched: 7. Germline assignment: CDR1 SEHNR and CDR2 FQNEAQ (reference sequence). This CDR3 contains 16 residues. The CDR3, as DNA: TGTGCCAGCAGCTTAGGGGCGGGGGGAGGAACCTACGAGCAGTACTTC. Amino acids: CASSLGAGGGTYEQYF. The full variable domain, completed using reference TRBV7-9 and TRBJ2-7, is DTGVSQNPRHKITKRGQNVTFRCDPISEHNRLYWYRQTLGQGPEFLTYFQNEAQLEKSRLLSDRFSAERPKGSFSTLEIQRTEQGDSAMYLCASSLGAGGGTYEQYFGPGTRLTVT.

This clonotype was detected ten times or more. The chain uses TRBV7-8 and TRBJ1-2; D uncertain. This CDR3 contains 15 residues. V was cut by 1 base and J by 2 bases, with 11 bases left in between. Germline V lookup: CDR1 SGHVS, CDR2 FQNEAQ. The CDR3 DNA sequence: TGTGCCAGCAGCTTAGAGGAAAGGGCGAACTATGGCTACACCTTC. Protein product: CASSLEERANYGYTF.

The chain carries TRBV7-8 and TRBJ1-3; D is ambiguous. V was pared by 4 bases and J by 0 bases, with 7 bases between. Germline CDR1 and CDR2: SGHVS and FQNEAQ. This CDR3 contains 14 residues. The DNA for the CDR3 is TGTGCCAGCAGCTCTCAGGCCTCTGGAAACACCATATATTTT. This codes for CASSSQASGNTIYF.

V and J are TRBV7-9 and TRBJ2-2, with D possibly TRBD1 on 6 matching bases. The V gene's germline CDR1 is SEHNR and CDR2 FQNEAQ (reference sequence). The CDR3 extends over 14 amino acids. Trimming took 5 bases from V and 3 from J, leaving 10 bases between them. The DNA for the CDR3 is TGTGCCAGCAGCCACAGGGTTGACACCGGGGAGCTGTTTTTT. The encoded protein is CASSHRVDTGELFF.

This chain links TRBV5-1 with TRBJ2-3; TRBD1 agrees at 10 bases. The end of the DNA aligns better with TRBJ1-3, so the J call may be wrong. Germline CDR1 and CDR2: SGHRS and YFSETQ. This CDR3 has 15 residues. The CDR3 loop is CASKLGQGIGNTIYF. The CDR3 coding sequence is TGCGCCAGCAAATTGGGACAGGGGATTGGAAACACCATATATTTT.

Details on this clonotype: As the CDR3 is not closed by the conserved phenylalanine or tryptophan, this likely results from a read error. J is TRBJ1-5 and V is TRBV2; D remains unclear. V lost 2 bases and J lost 5, with 10 bases in between. This CDR3 has 14 amino acids. CDR1 and CDR2 (germline): SNHLY, FYNNEI. The CDR3 reads CASSERRTDQPQHL. Written as DNA, the CDR3 is TGTGCCAGCAGTGAACGGCGGACCGATCAGCCCCAGCATCTT.

There are many counts of this clonotype. The chain carries TRBV6-2 or TRBV6-3 and TRBJ2-1; D not resolved. V dropped 2 bases and J dropped 6 bases, with 14 bases sitting between them. CDR1 and CDR2 (germline): MNHEY, SVGEGT. CDR3 length: 15 amino acids. For the CDR3, the DNA is TGTGCCAGCAGTTACACGAATAGGTACGGCAATGAGCAGTTCTTC. Protein product: CASSYTNRYGNEQFF.

At least ten counts were recorded for this clonotype. The chain employs TRBV7-3 and TRBJ2-6; TRBD1 matches at 12 bases. The V and J ends lost 1 base and 3 bases, in that order; junction bases with no gene match: 4. Germline lookup yields CDR1 SGHTA and CDR2 FQGTGA. The CDR3 totals 18 residues. CDR3 residues: CASSLKGTGGGGANVLTF. DNA of the CDR3: TGTGCCAGCAGCTTAAAAGGGACAGGGGGCGGTGGGGCCAACGTCCTGACTTTC.

The table lists this clonotype with a few counts. The CDR3 is CASSLGGTETQHF. The DNA of the CDR3 is TGTGCCAGCAGCTTAGGGGGCACGGAGACCCAGCATTTT. V and J are TRBV11-2 and TRBJ1-5; tentative D call: TRBD1 (5 bases). Germline CDR1 SGHAT, CDR2 FQNNGV. Trimming took 1 base from V and 11 from J, leaving 12 bases between them. CDR3 length equals 13 residues.

Comment on this clonotype: Since the CDR3 does not end with the conserved phenylalanine or tryptophan, this likely comes from a read error. V usage is TRBV7-2 and J usage is TRBJ2-5, with D uncertain. The J call could be wrong; TRBJ2-7 is a better fit for the DNA end. CDR1 is SGHTA and CDR2 is FQGNSA in the germline V gene. The CDR3 has 11 amino acids. The CDR3 protein is CASSPYYEQYY. Here the CDR3 DNA reads TGTGCCAGCAGCCCCTATTACGAGCAGTACTAC.

This clonotype was found many times. The chain has TRBV9 and TRBJ1-4, with unresolved D. Germline lookup yields CDR1 SGDLS and CDR2 YYNGEE. With 5 bases removed from V and 8 bases from J, the gap between germline ends came to 4 bases. This CDR3 is 10 amino acids long. The CDR3 region has the DNA TGTGCCAGCAGAGGGGAAAAACTGTTTTTT. It yields the protein CASRGEKLFF.

This clonotype was seen at least ten times. The chain employs TRBV19 and TRBJ1-5, with no clear D. Germline V CDR1 and CDR2: LNHDA, SQIVND (reference sequence). CDR3 length equals 12 residues. The V end lost 5 bases, the J end lost 4 bases, and 6 bases lay between the germline ends. Here the CDR3 reads CASSRQNQPQHF. CDR3 coding DNA: TGTGCCAGTAGTCGACAAAATCAGCCCCAGCATTTT.

The chain links TRBV7-8 to TRBJ1-2; 8 nucleotides line up with TRBD1. The ends lost 6 bases at V and 7 bases at J; junction bases unmatched: 10. Germline values: CDR1 SGHVS, CDR2 FQNEAQ. The CDR3 length is 14 residues. CDR3 in amino acids: CASRPRTGRVGYTF. CDR3 DNA sequence: TGTGCCAGCAGACCGAGGACAGGGCGGGTTGGCTACACCTTC.

V usage is TRBV5-1 and J usage is TRBJ2-3; D is possibly TRBD1 (5 bases). V was cut by 0 bases and J by 6 bases, with 14 bases left in between. The CDR3 runs to 15 residues. CDR1 and CDR2 (germline): SGHRS, YFSETQ. The CDR3 bases are TGCGCCAGCAGCTTGGTCACTCAGGGTGGGGATACGCAGTATTTT. This gives the protein CASSLVTQGGDTQYF.